This T cell receptor beta chain was recovered during a study of blood T cell repertoires in COVID-19. Using immunoSEQ multiplex PCR, the repertoire was profiled, and TCRdb retains in-frame clones only, with some absent. The table has tens of thousands of clones, around three quarters seen once. The germline V gene has CDR1 MGHDK and CDR2 SYGVNS. Trimming pared 2 bases from V and 2 bases from J, leaving 21 bases between. The length of the CDR3 is 18 residues. The TCR sequence derives from a man between 65 and 80 years old with acute or convalescent COVID-19. This chain uses TRBV25-1 with TRBJ1-2; a weak D match, TRBD1 (5 bases). Sequencing input: peripheral blood. In DNA, the CDR3 is TGTGCCAGCAGTGAAACAGGCGGGGCCAGCCGGGAAAACTATGGCTACACCTTC. It codes for CASSETGGASRENYGYTF.